These 32 T cell receptor beta chains share one sample of origin, sequenced in a study of blood T cells in healthy people across ages. The second PCR ran roughly 7 to 11 cycles with a sample-barcoded 5' primer and J-beta primers. TCRdb processed the 5' RACE reads anew with MiXCR; each CDR3 protein has one entry. The sample lists some 880,000 distinct CDR3 sequences, about 34% occurring once. The source material was blood. The receptor source for this set is a man aged 18 to 35 in good health.

This clonotype has a count of ten or more. The CDR3 DNA sequence: TGTGCCACCATGGGGACAACTTACAATGAGCAGTTCTTC. The encoded protein is CATMGTTYNEQFF. The rearrangement uses TRBV24-1 and TRBJ2-1, with a weak D call TRBD1 (6 bases). Trimming cost V 8 bases and J 4 bases, with 11 bases left between them. The CDR3 consists of 13 residues. The germline CDR1 and CDR2 sequences are KGHDR and SFDVKD.

Remarks on this clonotype: One end of the junction varies from germline; a read error may be responsible. The chain employs TRBV25-1 and TRBJ2-4; tentatively, D is TRBD2 (7 bases). CDR3 length equals 18 residues. Germline values: CDR1 MGHDK, CDR2 SYGVNS. In DNA form, the CDR3 reads TGTGCCGGCAGTGAATTTCGGGGGGCGCAAAAGGACAAAAACATTCAGTACTTC. Translating gives CAGSEFRGAQKDKNIQYF. The full variable domain, its missing parts supplied by reference TRBV25-1 and TRBJ2-4, is EADIYQTPRYLVIGTGKKITLECSQTMGHDKMYWYQQDPGMELHLIHYSYGVNSTEKGDLSSESTVSRIRTEHFPLTLESARPSHTSQYLCAGSEFRGAQKDKNIQYFGAGTRLSVL.

A word on this clonotype: A read error is the likely source, as a far larger clone sits one nucleotide away. The rearrangement uses TRBV7-9 and TRBJ1-5, with D hard to call. There are 13 residues in the CDR3. Germline CDR1 is SEHNR and CDR2 is FQNEAQ (reference sequence). CDR3 region: CASSLNSSQPQHF. CDR3 sequence (DNA): TGTGCCAGCAGCTTAAATAGCAGTCAGCCCCAGCATTTT.

This clonotype has just one count. This chain uses TRBV6-6 with TRBJ2-5; 12 bases match TRBD2. There are 16 residues in the CDR3. The junction had 4 bases not matched to a gene; V was cut back by 5 bases and J by 0 bases. Germline lookup yields CDR1 MNHNY and CDR2 SVGAGI (reference sequence). The CDR3 sequence: CASSAGTSGYQETQYF. CDR3 nucleotides: TGTGCCAGCAGTGCCGGGACTAGCGGGTACCAAGAGACCCAGTACTTC.

Points on this clonotype: The junction shows a germline mismatch at one end, possibly a read error. The chain uses TRBV12-3 or TRBV12-4 and TRBJ1-1; 8 nucleotides agree with TRBD1. The CDR3 length is 13 residues. The CDR3: CAGSRDRYTEAFF. CDR3 nucleotide sequence: TGTGCCGGCAGCAGGGACAGGTACACTGAAGCTTTCTTT.

The CDR3 protein is CASSYWGTSGDFTDTQYF. The CDR3 DNA is TGTGCCAGCAGCTATTGGGGGACTAGCGGGGATTTCACAGATACGCAGTATTTT. The chain employs TRBV7-9 and TRBJ2-3; 13 bases align to TRBD2. The CDR3 has 18 amino acids. Germline values: CDR1 SEHNR, CDR2 FQNEAQ (reference sequence). With V trimmed by 4 bases and J by 2 bases, 9 bases remained unmatched.

This clonotype has a count of ten or more. V and J are TRBV6-5 and TRBJ2-3; D is possibly TRBD2 (7 bases). The germline CDR1 and CDR2 sequences are MNHEY and SVGAGI. The CDR3 consists of 14 residues. Trimming pared 6 bases from V and 5 bases from J, leaving 15 bases between. As DNA, the CDR3 is TGTGCCAGCAGGCCGGGGGGAGGGGGAGATACGCAGTATTTT. Protein sequence: CASRPGGGGDTQYF.

The table lists this clonotype with many counts. This chain connects TRBV12-3 or TRBV12-4 to TRBJ1-2, with no clear D. CDR3 size: 13 residues. The V end was cut by 6 bases, the J end by 4 bases, with 12 bases between. CDR3 nucleotides: TGTGCCAGCAGGGATAGGGTGGGCTATGGCTACACCTTC. This translates into CASRDRVGYGYTF.

This clonotype was observed a handful of times. The chain links TRBV7-2 to TRBJ2-1, with TRBD1 as a possible D gene (5 bases). Germline CDR1 and CDR2: SGHTA and FQGNSA. The CDR3 extends over 14 amino acids. V shed 5 bases and J shed 6 bases, with 14 bases lying between them. The CDR3 region is CASSEKDKPNEQFF. CDR3 coding DNA: TGTGCCAGCAGCGAAAAGGACAAGCCCAATGAGCAGTTCTTC.

CDR3 sequence: CASSSGVQDTQYF. As DNA, the CDR3 is TGTGCCAGCAGCTCCGGGGTCCAAGATACGCAGTATTTT. The rearrangement uses TRBV11-2 and TRBJ2-3; TRBD2 might be the D (5 bases). Germline-derived CDR1 and CDR2 are SGHAT and FQNNGV. The CDR3 runs 13 residues. Trimming removed 4 bases from V and 5 bases from J, with 10 bases in between.

Comments on this clonotype: A much larger clone differs by one base, so this may be a read error. V usage is TRBV12-3 or TRBV12-4 and J usage is TRBJ2-7; 15 nucleotides align to TRBD2. With V trimmed by 11 bases and J by 7 bases, 6 bases remained unmatched. This CDR3 spans 13 amino acids. CDR3 region: CASGLAGGDEQYF. The DNA of the CDR3 is TGTGCCTCCGGACTAGCGGGGGGGGATGAGCAGTACTTC.

This clonotype was counted only a few times. The chain combines TRBV2 with TRBJ1-4; D not resolved. From germline, CDR1 is SNHLY and CDR2 FYNNEI. This CDR3 is built from 14 residues. V was shortened by 7 bases and J by 7 bases, with 16 bases between the two germline ends. As DNA, the CDR3 is TGTGCCAGCAATTTGGGGTCTTGGCGTGAAAAACTGTTTTTT. Its translation is CASNLGSWREKLFF. Based on the CDR3 plus reference TRBV2 and TRBJ1-4, the full variable domain is EPEVTQTPSHQVTQMGQEVILRCVPISNHLYFYWYRQILGQKVEFLVSFYNNEISEKSEIFDDQFSVERPDGSNFTLKIRSTKLEDSAMYFCASNLGSWREKLFFGSGTQLSVL.

The chain is built from TRBV28 and TRBJ1-2, with D maybe TRBD1 (6 bases). V was shortened by 5 bases and J by 4 bases, with 17 bases between the two germline ends. Per germline, CDR1 MDHEN and CDR2 SYDVKM. The CDR3 contains 15 residues. The CDR3 protein is CASSPLGQGTYGYTF. The CDR3 DNA sequence: TGTGCCAGCAGTCCCCTCGGCCAGGGGACCTATGGCTACACCTTC.

In the case of this clonotype: It may be a read error: a sequence one base away is much more abundant. V is TRBV12-3 or TRBV12-4 and J is TRBJ2-7; 7 bases align to TRBD2. Trimming cost V 7 bases and J 7 bases; bases outside gene matches: 13. The CDR3 has 14 amino acids. The CDR3 reads CASTPNGRGGEQYF. For the CDR3, the DNA is TGTGCCAGCACTCCGAATGGGAGGGGTGGAGAGCAGTACTTC.

This clonotype was counted at least ten times. The chain links TRBV27 to TRBJ1-4; the match to TRBD1 covers 11 bases. From germline, CDR1 is MNHEY and CDR2 SMNVEV (reference sequence). This CDR3 contains 18 residues. V was pared by 4 bases and J by 7 bases, with 14 bases of the junction left unmatched. The CDR3 DNA follows: TGTGCCAGCAGTTCGACGGACAGGGGGCGTTGGGGTGGTGAAAAACTGTTTTTT. This sequence encodes CASSSTDRGRWGGEKLFF.

This sequence joins TRBV14 and TRBJ1-2, with D possibly matching TRBD1 (6 bases). V was shortened by 4 bases and J by 8 bases, with 17 bases between the two germline ends. The CDR3 is made up of 14 amino acids. From germline, CDR1 is SGHDN and CDR2 FVKESK. CDR3 in amino acids: CASSPLAGAEGYTF. In DNA form, the CDR3 reads TGTGCCAGCAGCCCTCTTGCGGGGGCTGAAGGCTACACCTTC.

The chain recombines TRBV28 with TRBJ2-1, with TRBD2 matching over 9 bases. This CDR3 comprises 14 residues. V shed 5 bases and J 8 bases; nucleotides not matched to a gene: 7. Germline V lookup: CDR1 MDHEN, CDR2 SYDVKM. As DNA, the CDR3 is TGTGCCAGCAGTAAAAGCGGGAGGAGGCATGAGCAGTTCTTC. Translation gives CASSKSGRRHEQFF.

This chain joins TRBV3-1 and TRBJ2-7, with D perhaps matching TRBD2 (5 bases). The CDR3 sequence is 17 residues long. Trimming removed 0 bases at V and 0 bases at J, with 15 bases between. Germline values: CDR1 LGHDT, CDR2 YNNKEL (reference sequence). The CDR3 DNA sequence: TGTGCCAGCAGCCAAGATGATGCGGGTTTCGGCTCCTACGAGCAGTACTTC. Translation: CASSQDDAGFGSYEQYF.

The chain carries TRBV2 and TRBJ1-5, with D possibly being TRBD1 (6 bases). Looked up from germline, CDR1 is SNHLY and CDR2 is FYNNEI. There are 15 residues in the CDR3. Trimming shortened V by 7 bases and J by 6 bases, and 19 bases separated the two germline ends. For the CDR3, the DNA is TGTGCCAGCACAGGGGTACCAGGGATCGGTCAGCCCCAGCATTTT. It encodes CASTGVPGIGQPQHF.

In DNA, the CDR3 is TGCAGTGCTCTACCTGACACTATGAACACTGAAGCTTTCTTT. Protein: CSALPDTMNTEAFF. The rearrangement joins TRBV20-1 to TRBJ1-1; D is uncertain. Trimming left V 5 bases short and J 0 bases short, with 13 bases between. CDR3 length equals 14 residues. CDR1 is DFQATT, CDR2 SNEGSKA, per germline (reference sequence).

DNA for the CDR3: TGTGCCACCGGGTCGGCCCATGAGCAGTACTTC. It specifies CATGSAHEQYF. The chain uses TRBV15 and TRBJ2-5; D uncertain. Germline CDR1 reads LNHNV; CDR2 reads YYDKDF (reference sequence). The CDR3 covers 11 residues. Trimming pared 8 bases from V and 11 bases from J, leaving 15 bases between.

The V gene is TRBV7-2, the J gene TRBJ1-3, with TRBD1 as a possible D gene (6 bases). Trimming took 5 bases from V and 0 from J, leaving 11 bases between them. Germline lookup yields CDR1 SGHTA and CDR2 FQGNSA. The CDR3 runs to 15 residues. The CDR3 is CASSTGTHSGNTIYF. CDR3 DNA sequence: TGTGCCAGCAGCACGGGGACACACTCTGGAAACACCATATATTTT. Full variable domain (outside the CDR3, taken from reference TRBV7-2 and TRBJ1-3): GAGVSQSPSNKVTEKGKDVELRCDPISGHTALYWYRQSLGQGLEFLIYFQGNSAPDKSGLPSDRFSAERTGGSVSTLTIQRTQQEDSAVYLCASSTGTHSGNTIYFGEGSWLTVV.

The CDR3 region has the DNA TGCAGCGTTGAGCGAGGGCGGCAGACCCAGTACTTC. As protein: CSVERGRQTQYF. The V gene is TRBV29-1, the J gene TRBJ2-5; weak D call: TRBD2 (5 bases). The V end lost 3 bases, the J end lost 6 bases, and 11 bases lay between the germline ends. The CDR3 has 12 residues. Germline V gene sequence: CDR1 SQVTM, CDR2 ANQGSEA.

Of note for this clonotype: This clone may be a read error of a much larger clone one base away. The chain couples TRBV6-1 to TRBJ2-1; TRBD2 matches at 11 bases. The CDR3 sequence is 15 residues long. CDR1 MNHNS and CDR2 SASEGT come from the germline V gene. The CDR3 sequence is CASSGGLAGGNEQFF. The CDR3 region has the DNA TGTGCAAGCAGTGGAGGTCTAGCGGGGGGTAATGAGCAGTTCTTC.

In the case of this clonotype: This clone may be a read error of a much larger clone one base away. The chain is built from TRBV25-1 and TRBJ2-3, with D perhaps assigned TRBD1 or TRBD2 (5 bases each). The CDR3 contains 16 residues. The germline CDR1 and CDR2 sequences are MGHDK and SYGVNS. The CDR3 nucleotides read TGTGTCAGCAGTGAATGGGGGTTGGGGCGCACAGATACGCAGTATTTT. This gives the protein CVSSEWGLGRTDTQYF.

The chain couples TRBV14 to TRBJ2-7; possibly TRBD2 for D (5 bases). CDR1 and CDR2 (germline): SGHDN, FVKESK. The CDR3 is made up of 12 amino acids. V lost 4 bases to trimming and J lost 7 bases, with 11 bases between them. In DNA, the CDR3 is TGTGCCAGCAGCCCGGACTTGAATGAGCAGTACTTC. Its protein is CASSPDLNEQYF.

This clonotype occurred many times. The chain links TRBV7-9 to TRBJ2-7, with D possibly TRBD1 on 6 matching bases. V lost 4 bases and J 4 bases, leaving 20 bases between the germline ends. CDR1 SEHNR and CDR2 FQNEAQ come from the germline V gene (reference sequence). This CDR3 comprises 16 residues. The CDR3 DNA follows: TGTGCCAGCAGCTCGCCGGGACAAGCAGCAGGGTACGAGCAGTACTTC. Translated, it gives CASSSPGQAAGYEQYF.

As concerns this clonotype: A much bigger clone sits one base away, suggesting this may be a read error. The V call is TRBV20-1, the J call TRBJ2-3; D remains unclear. The CDR3 is 13 amino acids. CDR1 and CDR2 (germline): DFQATT, SNEGSKA (reference sequence). The CDR3 protein is CGARDTVTDTQYF. The CDR3 bases are TGCGGTGCTAGAGATACGGTCACAGATACGCAGTATTTT.

A few counts support this clonotype. The V gene is TRBV24-1, the J gene TRBJ2-5, with 7 bases that match TRBD1. CDR3 size: 15 residues. Germline values: CDR1 KGHDR, CDR2 SFDVKD. V dropped 3 bases and J dropped 11; count of bases not matched to a gene: 14. CDR3 sequence reads: CATSDPTGSPNEQYF. The CDR3 nucleotides are TGTGCCACCAGTGATCCGACAGGGTCGCCTAATGAGCAGTACTTC.

The chain links TRBV4-3 to TRBJ1-6; D is possibly TRBD1 (5 bases). The germline CDR1 and CDR2 sequences are LGHNA and YSLEER. The CDR3 totals 16 residues. V gave up 1 base and J gave up 7 bases, with 14 bases separating them. The CDR3 DNA reads TGCGCCAGCAGCCAAGTTGGGCCTCGGGGGAATTCACCCCTCCACTTT. It encodes CASSQVGPRGNSPLHF.

J is TRBJ1-2 and V is TRBV7-8; no definite D call. Germline V gene data show CDR1 as SGHVS and CDR2 as FQNEAQ. The CDR3 runs to 15 residues. V was pared by 1 base and J by 4 bases, with 13 bases between. CDR3 sequence reads: CASSLGSGQPYGYTF. The CDR3 nucleotides read TGTGCCAGCAGCTTAGGTTCTGGCCAGCCCTATGGCTACACCTTC.

This clonotype was observed a handful of times. The chain combines TRBV29-1 with TRBJ1-1; no clear D. Per the germline V gene, CDR1 is SQVTM and CDR2 is ANQGSEA. Trimming stripped 7 bases from V and 3 bases from J, with 9 bases between. The CDR3 contains 11 residues. In DNA, the CDR3 is TGCAGCGCTCTCTATGACACTGAAGCTTTCTTT. This encodes CSALYDTEAFF.